Included here is one TCR beta chain sequence, with context. Its antigen is still unknown. This entry is derived from a study of T cell responses to AZD1222 COVID-19 vaccine. Some clones are missing from TCRdb's copy, which holds only in-frame ones; the method was immunoSEQ multiplex PCR. The sample consists of roughly 42,000 clones, about 88% of them appearing once. General study findings and limits: Spike-specific TCR breadth and depth were elevated following two AZD1222 doses.

V gave up 3 bases and J gave up 4 bases, with 16 bases separating them. The CDR3 loop spans 16 amino acids. Per germline, CDR1 SGHTA and CDR2 FQGNSA. This material consisted of peripheral blood, taken 28 days after the second dose of the MenACWY control vaccine. This TCR derives from an adult who received the MenACWY meningococcal vaccine as a control. The chain links TRBV7-2 to TRBJ2-4; TRBD2 might be the D (6 bases). The CDR3 nucleotides read TGTGCCAGCAGCTTCGCCGGGGGAGTTAGGAAAAACATTCAGTACTTC. The encoded protein is CASSFAGGVRKNIQYF.